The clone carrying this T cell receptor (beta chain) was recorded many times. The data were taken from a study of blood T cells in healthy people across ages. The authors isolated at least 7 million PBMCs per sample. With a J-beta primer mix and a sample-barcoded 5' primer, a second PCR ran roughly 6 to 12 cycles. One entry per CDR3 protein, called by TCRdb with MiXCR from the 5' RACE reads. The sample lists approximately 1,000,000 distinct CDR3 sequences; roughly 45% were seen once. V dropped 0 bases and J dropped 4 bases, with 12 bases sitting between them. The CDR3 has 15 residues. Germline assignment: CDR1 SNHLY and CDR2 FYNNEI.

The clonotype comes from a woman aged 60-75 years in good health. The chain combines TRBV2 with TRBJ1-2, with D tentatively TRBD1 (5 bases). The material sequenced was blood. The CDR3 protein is CASSEAGRGAYGYTF. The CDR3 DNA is TGTGCCAGCAGTGAAGCGGGCCGGGGCGCCTATGGCTACACCTTC.